These T cell receptor beta chains were read from a single sample in a study of blood T cell repertoires in COVID-19. Libraries were prepared by immunoSEQ multiplex PCR; TCRdb keeps only in-frame clonotypes and omits some of them. The data show about 120,000 clones, 85% to 90% seen once. Sequencing input: peripheral blood. These receptors all come from a man between 65 and 80 years old with active or convalescent COVID-19. The CDR3 runs from the conserved cysteine through the conserved F or W. A D gene is named only where the DNA matches it firmly. Size tells how often a clone was seen (once, few, many) or the class of an expanded clone, and some rows leave it out.

d_call: -; v_call: TRBV16; clone_size: -; j_call: TRBJ1-3; cdr3_length: 15; cdr3_aa: CASSQSSHPGNTIYF; cdr3_nt: TGTGCCAGCAGCCAATCATCACACCCTGGAAACACCATATATTTT
d_call: TRBD1; v_call: TRBV19; clone_size: -; j_call: TRBJ2-3; cdr3_length: 15; cdr3_aa: CASSMTGVSPDTQYF; cdr3_nt: TGTGCCAGTAGTATGACAGGGGTATCGCCAGATACGCAGTATTTT
d_call: TRBD1; v_call: TRBV27; clone_size: -; j_call: TRBJ2-2; cdr3_length: 15; cdr3_aa: CASSWTGLNTGELFF; cdr3_nt: TGTGCCAGCAGTTGGACAGGGTTAAACACCGGGGAGCTGTTTTTT
d_call: TRBD1; v_call: TRBV6-6; clone_size: -; j_call: TRBJ1-4; cdr3_length: 16; cdr3_aa: CASSRTGASTNEKLFF; cdr3_nt: TGTGCCAGCAGTAGGACAGGGGCATCAACTAATGAAAAACTGTTTTTT
d_call: -; v_call: TRBV2; clone_size: -; j_call: TRBJ1-1; cdr3_length: 15; cdr3_aa: CASSEEAGLNTEAFF; cdr3_nt: TGTGCCAGCAGTGAAGAGGCAGGCTTGAACACTGAAGCTTTCTTT
d_call: TRBD1; v_call: TRBV19; clone_size: -; j_call: TRBJ1-6; cdr3_length: 14; cdr3_aa: CASSVTGGNSPLHF; cdr3_nt: TGTGCCAGTAGTGTTACAGGGGGCAATTCACCCCTCCACTTT
d_call: -; v_call: TRBV18; clone_size: -; j_call: TRBJ2-2; cdr3_length: 14; cdr3_aa: CASSLQGSTGELFF; cdr3_nt: TGTGCCAGCTCACTCCAGGGTAGCACCGGGGAGCTGTTTTTT
d_call: -; v_call: TRBV7-2; clone_size: -; j_call: TRBJ1-2; cdr3_length: 11; cdr3_aa: CASREHYGYTF; cdr3_nt: TGTGCCAGCAGGGAGCACTATGGCTACACCTTC
d_call: TRBD1; v_call: TRBV28; clone_size: few; j_call: TRBJ2-7; cdr3_length: 14; cdr3_aa: CASSLGQGAGEQYF; cdr3_nt: TGTGCCAGCAGTTTAGGACAGGGGGCGGGTGAGCAGTACTTC
d_call: -; v_call: TRBV28; clone_size: -; j_call: TRBJ1-5; cdr3_length: 15; cdr3_aa: CASSEHGRSSQPQHF; cdr3_nt: TGTGCCAGCAGTGAGCATGGGAGATCAAGTCAGCCCCAGCATTTT
d_call: TRBD2; v_call: TRBV6-5; clone_size: -; j_call: TRBJ2-1; cdr3_length: 14; cdr3_aa: CASSQGTSWNEQFF; cdr3_nt: TGTGCCAGCAGCCAAGGGACTAGTTGGAATGAGCAGTTCTTC
d_call: -; v_call: TRBV5-1; clone_size: once; j_call: TRBJ1-2; cdr3_length: 14; cdr3_aa: CASSTGQPNYGYTF; cdr3_nt: TGCGCCAGCAGCACCGGACAGCCTAACTATGGCTACACCTTC
d_call: -; v_call: TRBV7-9; clone_size: -; j_call: TRBJ1-4; cdr3_length: 15; cdr3_aa: CASSTGRGINEKLFF; cdr3_nt: TGTGCCAGCAGCACGGGGAGGGGTATTAATGAAAAACTGTTTTTT
d_call: TRBD1; v_call: TRBV6-4; clone_size: -; j_call: TRBJ1-2; cdr3_length: 13; cdr3_aa: CASSRTGARDYTF; cdr3_nt: TGTGCCAGCAGTCGGACAGGAGCTCGAGACTACACCTTC
d_call: TRBD2; v_call: TRBV14; clone_size: -; j_call: TRBJ2-1; cdr3_length: 16; cdr3_aa: CASSPLGGGLDNEQFF; cdr3_nt: TGTGCCAGCAGCCCCCTAGGCGGGGGACTAGACAATGAGCAGTTCTTC
d_call: -; v_call: TRBV30; clone_size: -; j_call: TRBJ1-1; cdr3_length: 13; cdr3_aa: CAWSGQVNTEAFF; cdr3_nt: TGTGCCTGGAGTGGACAGGTGAACACTGAAGCTTTCTTT
d_call: TRBD1; v_call: TRBV28; clone_size: -; j_call: TRBJ1-5; cdr3_length: 16; cdr3_aa: CASSSSTGGGNQPQHF; cdr3_nt: TGTGCCAGCAGTTCCTCTACAGGGGGCGGCAATCAGCCCCAGCATTTT
d_call: -; v_call: TRBV27; clone_size: -; j_call: TRBJ2-3; cdr3_length: 15; cdr3_aa: CASSLSVQSTDTQYF; cdr3_nt: TGTGCCAGCAGTTTATCGGTCCAGAGCACAGATACGCAGTATTTT
d_call: TRBD1; v_call: TRBV2; clone_size: -; j_call: TRBJ1-6; cdr3_length: 13; cdr3_aa: CASTLMGGTGLIF; cdr3_nt: TGTGCCAGCACTCTGATGGGGGGGACAGGCCTGATATTT
d_call: -; v_call: TRBV7-2; clone_size: few; j_call: TRBJ1-4; cdr3_length: 15; cdr3_aa: CASSLVSGVNEKLFF; cdr3_nt: TGTGCCAGCAGCTTAGTATCAGGGGTTAATGAAAAACTGTTTTTT
d_call: TRBD2; v_call: TRBV18; clone_size: -; j_call: TRBJ2-1; cdr3_length: 16; cdr3_aa: CASSPRLANSYNEQFF; cdr3_nt: TGTGCCAGCTCACCGCGACTAGCAAACTCCTACAATGAGCAGTTCTTC
d_call: -; v_call: TRBV5-1; clone_size: once; j_call: TRBJ1-1; cdr3_length: 13; cdr3_aa: CASSRELNTEAFF; cdr3_nt: TGCGCCAGCAGCCGAGAACTAAACACTGAAGCTTTCTTT
d_call: TRBD2; v_call: TRBV5-4; clone_size: few; j_call: TRBJ2-7; cdr3_length: 16; cdr3_aa: CASSPGGAGGSYEQYF; cdr3_nt: TGTGCCAGCAGCCCGGGGGGGGCGGGGGGATCCTACGAGCAGTACTTC
d_call: TRBD2; v_call: TRBV10-3; clone_size: once; j_call: TRBJ2-7; cdr3_length: 13; cdr3_aa: CAMQREGAYEQYF; cdr3_nt: TGTGCCATGCAGCGGGAGGGAGCCTACGAGCAGTACTTC
d_call: TRBD2; v_call: TRBV5-1; clone_size: -; j_call: TRBJ2-5; cdr3_length: 15; cdr3_aa: CASSNGRAAGETQYF; cdr3_nt: TGCGCCAGCAGTAACGGGAGGGCCGCCGGGGAGACCCAGTACTTC
d_call: TRBD1; v_call: TRBV28; clone_size: -; j_call: TRBJ1-5; cdr3_length: 15; cdr3_aa: CASTTGGTGSPPQHF; cdr3_nt: TGTGCCAGCACCACAGGGGGGACAGGGAGTCCGCCCCAGCATTTT
d_call: -; v_call: TRBV12-3/TRBV12-4; clone_size: -; j_call: TRBJ1-2; cdr3_length: 13; cdr3_aa: CASVSGGGLGYTF; cdr3_nt: TGTGCCAGCGTGAGTGGGGGGGGCTTGGGCTACACCTTC
d_call: TRBD1; v_call: TRBV28; clone_size: -; j_call: TRBJ2-7; cdr3_length: 13; cdr3_aa: CASTRQGADEQYF; cdr3_nt: TGTGCCAGCACTCGACAGGGGGCTGACGAGCAGTACTTC
d_call: TRBD1; v_call: TRBV18; clone_size: -; j_call: TRBJ2-7; cdr3_length: 19; cdr3_aa: CASSPWPSSTGGGSYEQYF; cdr3_nt: TGTGCCAGCTCACCATGGCCATCCTCGACAGGGGGAGGGTCCTACGAGCAGTACTTC
d_call: TRBD2; v_call: TRBV11-3; clone_size: -; j_call: TRBJ2-1; cdr3_length: 15; cdr3_aa: CASSLVAGAGNEQFF; cdr3_nt: TGTGCCAGCAGCTTAGTTGCGGGAGCGGGTAATGAGCAGTTCTTC
d_call: TRBD1; v_call: TRBV28; clone_size: once; j_call: TRBJ2-1; cdr3_length: 14; cdr3_aa: CASSLSPGQDEQFF; cdr3_nt: TGTGCCAGCAGTTTATCCCCCGGACAGGACGAGCAGTTCTTC
d_call: -; v_call: TRBV6-5; clone_size: once; j_call: TRBJ1-6; cdr3_length: 13; cdr3_aa: CASSLNTARPLHF; cdr3_nt: TGTGCCAGCAGTCTCAATACTGCGCGCCCCCTCCACTTT
d_call: -; v_call: TRBV21-1; clone_size: -; j_call: TRBJ2-7; cdr3_length: 14; cdr3_aa: CASEQVVSYYEQYF; cdr3_nt: TGTGCCAGCGAGCAGGTGGTGAGTTACTACGAGCAGTACTTC
d_call: -; v_call: TRBV4-1; clone_size: -; j_call: TRBJ1-2; cdr3_length: 14; cdr3_aa: CASSPENGKDGYTF; cdr3_nt: TGCGCCAGCAGCCCAGAAAACGGGAAGGATGGCTACACCTTC
d_call: TRBD1; v_call: TRBV27; clone_size: -; j_call: TRBJ1-2; cdr3_length: 17; cdr3_aa: CASSLSAQGAFNYGYTF; cdr3_nt: TGTGCCAGCAGTTTATCAGCCCAGGGGGCATTCAACTATGGCTACACCTTC
d_call: -; v_call: TRBV27; clone_size: -; j_call: TRBJ1-2; cdr3_length: 16; cdr3_aa: CASSPSGGSANYGYTF; cdr3_nt: TGTGCCAGCAGTCCCTCGGGGGGAAGCGCTAACTATGGCTACACCTTC
d_call: -; v_call: TRBV7-2; clone_size: once; j_call: TRBJ2-7; cdr3_length: 14; cdr3_aa: CASSLTAGIYEQYF; cdr3_nt: TGTGCCAGCAGCTTAACGGCAGGGATCTACGAGCAGTACTTC
d_call: TRBD1; v_call: TRBV6-7; clone_size: -; j_call: TRBJ1-6; cdr3_length: 16; cdr3_aa: CASSYSGQGTDSPLHF; cdr3_nt: TGTGCCAGCAGTTACTCCGGACAGGGGACCGATTCACCCCTCCACTTT
d_call: -; v_call: TRBV6-1; clone_size: -; j_call: TRBJ2-3; cdr3_length: 15; cdr3_aa: CASSEGQGSTDTQYF; cdr3_nt: TGTGCCAGCAGTGAAGGGCAGGGCAGCACAGATACGCAGTATTTT
d_call: -; v_call: TRBV25-1; clone_size: -; j_call: TRBJ2-7; cdr3_length: 14; cdr3_aa: CASSAGDTTYEQYF; cdr3_nt: TGTGCCAGCAGTGCAGGGGACACAACTTACGAGCAGTACTTC
d_call: -; v_call: TRBV3-1/TRBV3-2; clone_size: once; j_call: TRBJ2-2; cdr3_length: 16; cdr3_aa: CASSQARGPNTGELFF; cdr3_nt: TGTGCCAGCAGCCAAGCCAGGGGACCGAACACCGGGGAGCTGTTTTTT
d_call: -; v_call: TRBV4-1; clone_size: -; j_call: TRBJ2-7; cdr3_length: 16; cdr3_aa: CASSPLSGQGSYEQYF; cdr3_nt: TGCGCCAGCAGCCCGCTTAGCGGCCAAGGGTCCTACGAGCAGTACTTC
d_call: -; v_call: TRBV10-3; clone_size: -; j_call: TRBJ1-2; cdr3_length: 15; cdr3_aa: CAISERQQGNYGYTF; cdr3_nt: TGTGCCATCAGTGAACGTCAGCAGGGAAACTATGGCTACACCTTC